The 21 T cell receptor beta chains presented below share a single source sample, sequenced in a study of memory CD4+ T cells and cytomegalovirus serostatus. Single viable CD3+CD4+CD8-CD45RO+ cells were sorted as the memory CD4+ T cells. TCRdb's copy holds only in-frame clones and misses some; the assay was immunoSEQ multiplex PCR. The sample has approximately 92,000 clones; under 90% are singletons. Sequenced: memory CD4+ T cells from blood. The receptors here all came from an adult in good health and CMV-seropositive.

The CDR3: CASSMEGDQPQHF. For the CDR3, the DNA is TGTGCCAGCAGTATGGAGGGTGATCAGCCCCAGCATTTT. J is TRBJ1-5 and V is TRBV28; no clear D gene. The CDR3 sequence is 13 residues long. Trimming cost V 5 bases and J 5 bases, with 10 bases left between them. Germline CDR1 is MDHEN and CDR2 is SYDVKM.

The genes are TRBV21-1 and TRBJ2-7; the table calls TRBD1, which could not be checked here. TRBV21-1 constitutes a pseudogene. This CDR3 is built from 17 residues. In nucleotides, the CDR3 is TGTGCCAGCAGCAAGAGGCCAGAGACAGGGGGCAGCCACGAGCAGTACTTC. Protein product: CASSKRPETGGSHEQYF.

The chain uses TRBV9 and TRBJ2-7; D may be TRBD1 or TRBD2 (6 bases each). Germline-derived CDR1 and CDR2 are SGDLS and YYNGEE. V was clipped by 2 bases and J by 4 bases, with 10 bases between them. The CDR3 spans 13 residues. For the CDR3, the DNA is TGTGCCAGCAGCGTCGGGGGCAGGTACGAGCAGTACTTC. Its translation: CASSVGGRYEQYF.

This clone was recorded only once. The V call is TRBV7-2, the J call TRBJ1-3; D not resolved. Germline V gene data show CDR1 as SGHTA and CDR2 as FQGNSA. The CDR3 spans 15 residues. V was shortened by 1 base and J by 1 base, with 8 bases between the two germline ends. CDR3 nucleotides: TGTGCCAGCAGCTTAGGGGTAGGGTCTGGAAACACCATATATTTT. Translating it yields CASSLGVGSGNTIYF. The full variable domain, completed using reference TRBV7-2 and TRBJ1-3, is GAGVSQSPSNKVTEKGKDVELRCDPISGHTALYWYRQSLGQGLEFLIYFQGNSAPDKSGLPSDRFSAERTGGSVSTLTIQRTQQEDSAVYLCASSLGVGSGNTIYFGEGSWLTVV.

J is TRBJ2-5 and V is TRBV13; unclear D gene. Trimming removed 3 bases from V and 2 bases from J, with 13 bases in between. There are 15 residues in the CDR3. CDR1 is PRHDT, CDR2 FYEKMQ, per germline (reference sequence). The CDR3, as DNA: TGTGCCAGCAGCTTGAGGACGCCCCTACAAGAGACCCAGTACTTC. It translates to CASSLRTPLQETQYF.

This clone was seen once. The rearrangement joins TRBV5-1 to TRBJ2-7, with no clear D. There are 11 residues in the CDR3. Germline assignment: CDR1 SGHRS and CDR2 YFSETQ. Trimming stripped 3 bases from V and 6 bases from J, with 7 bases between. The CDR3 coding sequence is TGCGCCAGCAGCTCGGACCGCGAGCAGTACTTC. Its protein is CASSSDREQYF.

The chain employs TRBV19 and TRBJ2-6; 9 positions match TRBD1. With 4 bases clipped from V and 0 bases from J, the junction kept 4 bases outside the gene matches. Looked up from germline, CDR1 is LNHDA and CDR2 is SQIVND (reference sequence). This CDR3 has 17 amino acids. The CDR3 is CASSTPGQGSGANVLTF. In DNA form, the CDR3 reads TGTGCCAGTAGTACCCCGGGACAGGGCTCTGGGGCCAACGTCCTGACTTTC. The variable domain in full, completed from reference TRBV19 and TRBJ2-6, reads DGGITQSPKYLFRKEGQNVTLSCEQNLNHDAMYWYRQDPGQGLRLIYYSQIVNDFQKGDIAEGYSVSREKKESFPLTVTSAQKNPTAFYLCASSTPGQGSGANVLTFGAGSRLTVL.

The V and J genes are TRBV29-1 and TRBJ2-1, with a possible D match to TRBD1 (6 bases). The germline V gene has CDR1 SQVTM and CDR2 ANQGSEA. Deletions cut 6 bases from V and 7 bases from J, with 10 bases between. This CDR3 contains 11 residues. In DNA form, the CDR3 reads TGCAGCGTGGGGACATCGAATGAGCAGTTCTTC. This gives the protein CSVGTSNEQFF.

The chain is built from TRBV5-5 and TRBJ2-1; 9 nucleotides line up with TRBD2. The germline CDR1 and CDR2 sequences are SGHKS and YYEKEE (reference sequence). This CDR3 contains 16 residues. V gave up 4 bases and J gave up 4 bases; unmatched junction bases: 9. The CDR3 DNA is TGTGCCAGCAGCGGGTCGAGTAGCGGGGGTTACAATGAGCAGTTCTTC. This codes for CASSGSSSGGYNEQFF.

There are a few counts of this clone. The CDR3 bases are TGTGCCAGCACCCGCGACAGGAGCTCTGGAAACACCATATATTTT. Its protein product is CASTRDRSSGNTIYF. The V gene is TRBV7-9, the J gene TRBJ1-3, with D perhaps TRBD1 (6 bases). Germline V gene sequence: CDR1 SEHNR, CDR2 FQNEAQ (reference sequence). V gave up 7 bases and J gave up 0 bases, with 13 bases separating them. The CDR3 is made up of 15 amino acids.

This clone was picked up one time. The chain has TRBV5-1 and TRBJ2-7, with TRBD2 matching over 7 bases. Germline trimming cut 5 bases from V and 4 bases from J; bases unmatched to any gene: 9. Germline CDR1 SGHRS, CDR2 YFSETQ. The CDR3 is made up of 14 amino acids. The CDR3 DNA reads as TGCGCCAGCAGGGAGACTAGCAGTGAGTACGAGCAGTACTTC. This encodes CASRETSSEYEQYF.

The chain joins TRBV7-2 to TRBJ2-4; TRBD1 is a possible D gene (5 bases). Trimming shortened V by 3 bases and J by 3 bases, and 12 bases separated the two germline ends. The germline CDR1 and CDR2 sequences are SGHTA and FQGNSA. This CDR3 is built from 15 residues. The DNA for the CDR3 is TGTGCCAGCAGCTTTTATGTGACAGACAAAAACATTCAGTACTTC. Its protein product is CASSFYVTDKNIQYF.

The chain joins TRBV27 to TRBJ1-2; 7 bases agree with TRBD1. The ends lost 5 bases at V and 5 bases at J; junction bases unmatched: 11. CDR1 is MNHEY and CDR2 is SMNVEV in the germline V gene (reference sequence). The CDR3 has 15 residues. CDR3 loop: CASSPTPDRTYGYTF. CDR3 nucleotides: TGTGCCAGCAGTCCGACACCGGACAGGACGTATGGCTACACCTTC.

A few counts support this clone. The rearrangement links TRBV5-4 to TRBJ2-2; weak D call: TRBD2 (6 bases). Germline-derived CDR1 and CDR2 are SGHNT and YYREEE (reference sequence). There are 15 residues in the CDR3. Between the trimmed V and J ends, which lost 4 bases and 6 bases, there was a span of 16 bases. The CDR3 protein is CASSLGRSGAGELFF. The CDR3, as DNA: TGTGCCAGCAGCCTTGGGAGGAGTGGTGCCGGGGAGCTGTTTTTT.

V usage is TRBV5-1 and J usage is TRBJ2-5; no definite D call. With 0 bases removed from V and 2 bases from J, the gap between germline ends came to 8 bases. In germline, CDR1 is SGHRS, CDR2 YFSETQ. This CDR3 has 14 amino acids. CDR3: CASSLGGPQETQYF. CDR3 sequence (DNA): TGCGCCAGCAGCTTGGGTGGACCACAAGAGACCCAGTACTTC.

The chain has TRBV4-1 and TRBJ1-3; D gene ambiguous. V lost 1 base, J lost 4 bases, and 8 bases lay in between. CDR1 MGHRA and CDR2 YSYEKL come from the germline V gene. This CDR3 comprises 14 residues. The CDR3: CASSQGERGNTIYF. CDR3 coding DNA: TGCGCCAGCAGCCAAGGAGAGAGGGGAAACACCATATATTTT.

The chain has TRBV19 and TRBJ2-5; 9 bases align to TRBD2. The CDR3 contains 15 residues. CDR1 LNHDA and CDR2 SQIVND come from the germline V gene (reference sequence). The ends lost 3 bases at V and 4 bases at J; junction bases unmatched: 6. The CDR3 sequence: CASSISGRKGETQYF. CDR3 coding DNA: TGTGCCAGTAGTATTAGCGGGAGAAAAGGAGAGACCCAGTACTTC.

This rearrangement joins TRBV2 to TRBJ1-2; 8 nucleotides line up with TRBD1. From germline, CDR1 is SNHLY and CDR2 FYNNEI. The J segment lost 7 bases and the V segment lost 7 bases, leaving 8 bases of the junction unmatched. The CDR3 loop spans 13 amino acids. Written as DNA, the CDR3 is TGTGCCAGCATGTGGGGACAGGCCTTTGGCTACACCTTC. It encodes CASMWGQAFGYTF. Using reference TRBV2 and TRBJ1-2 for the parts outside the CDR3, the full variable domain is EPEVTQTPSHQVTQMGQEVILRCVPISNHLYFYWYRQILGQKVEFLVSFYNNEISEKSEIFDDQFSVERPDGSNFTLKIRSTKLEDSAMYFCASMWGQAFGYTFGSGTRLTVV.

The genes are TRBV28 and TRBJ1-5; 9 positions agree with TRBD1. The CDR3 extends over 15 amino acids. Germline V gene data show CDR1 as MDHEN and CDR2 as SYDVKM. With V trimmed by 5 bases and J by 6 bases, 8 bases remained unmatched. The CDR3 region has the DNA TGTGCCAGCAGTCGGGACAGGGTAGGTAGTCAGCCCCAGCATTTT. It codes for CASSRDRVGSQPQHF.

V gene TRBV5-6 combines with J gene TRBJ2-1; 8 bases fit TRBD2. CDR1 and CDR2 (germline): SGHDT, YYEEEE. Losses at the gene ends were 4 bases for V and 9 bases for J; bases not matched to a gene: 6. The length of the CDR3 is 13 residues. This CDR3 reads CASSAGLAREQFF. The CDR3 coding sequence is TGTGCCAGCAGCGCTGGACTAGCTCGTGAGCAGTTCTTC.

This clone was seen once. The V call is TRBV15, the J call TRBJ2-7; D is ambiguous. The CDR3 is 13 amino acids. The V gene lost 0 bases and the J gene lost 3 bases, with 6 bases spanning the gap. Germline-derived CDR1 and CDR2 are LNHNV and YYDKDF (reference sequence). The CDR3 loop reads CATSRDLDYEQYF. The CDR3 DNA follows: TGTGCCACCAGCAGAGATTTGGACTACGAGCAGTACTTC. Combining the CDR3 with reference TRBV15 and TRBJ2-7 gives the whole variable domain DAMVIQNPRYQVTQFGKPVTLSCSQTLNHNVMYWYQQKSSQAPKLLFHYYDKDFNNEADTPDNFQSRRPNTSFCFLDIRSPGLGDTAMYLCATSRDLDYEQYFGPGTRLTVT.